The present T cell receptor beta chain was sequenced within a study of blood T cell repertoires in COVID-19. Study background: Specimens from acute and convalescent COVID-19 originated in the United States, Italy and Spain. PBMCs, B-cell-depleted T cells, or T cells were the source of the cDNA or gDNA that made up the material.

Germline CDR1 is MNHEY and CDR2 is SVGAGI. The CDR3 covers 12 residues. Deletions cut 6 bases from V and 5 bases from J, with 10 bases between. The method was immunoSEQ multiplex PCR; TCRdb's version includes in-frame clones alone and lacks a portion of them. The sample holds 200,000 to 250,000 clones, around 90% seen once. Specimen: peripheral blood. The chain employs TRBV6-5 and TRBJ1-1, with D tentatively TRBD1 (6 bases). This receptor was obtained from a woman under 30 who had recovered from COVID-19. CDR3 nucleotides: TGTGCCAGCAGCAAGACAGGAACTGAAGCTTTCTTT. Protein product: CASSKTGTEAFF.